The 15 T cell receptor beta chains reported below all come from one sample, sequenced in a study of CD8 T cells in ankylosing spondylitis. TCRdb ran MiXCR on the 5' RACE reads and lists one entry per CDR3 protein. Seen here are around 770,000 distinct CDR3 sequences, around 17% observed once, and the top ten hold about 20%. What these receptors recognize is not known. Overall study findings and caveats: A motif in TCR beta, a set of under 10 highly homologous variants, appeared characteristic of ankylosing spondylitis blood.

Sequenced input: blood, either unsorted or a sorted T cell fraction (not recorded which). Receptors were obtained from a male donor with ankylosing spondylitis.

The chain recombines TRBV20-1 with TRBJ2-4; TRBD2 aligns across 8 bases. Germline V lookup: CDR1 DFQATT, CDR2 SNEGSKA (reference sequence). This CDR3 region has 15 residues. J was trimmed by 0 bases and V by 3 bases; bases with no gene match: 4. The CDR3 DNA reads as TGCAGTGCTAGCCCGGGAGGGGGAGCCAAAAACATTCAGTACTTC. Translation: CSASPGGGAKNIQYF.

The CDR3 DNA reads TGCAGTGCTAGAGCAGGGGTGAATCAGCCCCAGCATTTT. The encoded protein is CSARAGVNQPQHF. The gene calls are TRBV20-1 and TRBJ1-5, with TRBD1 as a possible D gene (6 bases). The CDR3 consists of 13 residues. V lost 1 base to trimming and J lost 4 bases, with 8 bases between them. In germline, CDR1 is DFQATT, CDR2 SNEGSKA (reference sequence).

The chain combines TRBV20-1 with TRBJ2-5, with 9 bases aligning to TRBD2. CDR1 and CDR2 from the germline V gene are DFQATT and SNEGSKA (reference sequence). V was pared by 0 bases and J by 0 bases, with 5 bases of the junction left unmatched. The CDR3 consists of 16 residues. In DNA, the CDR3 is TGCAGTGCTAGAGATTCCGCTAGCGGGGACCAAGAGACCCAGTACTTC. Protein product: CSARDSASGDQETQYF.

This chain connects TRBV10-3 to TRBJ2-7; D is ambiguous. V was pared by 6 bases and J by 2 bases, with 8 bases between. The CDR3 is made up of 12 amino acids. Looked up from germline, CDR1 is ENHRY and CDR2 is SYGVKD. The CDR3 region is CAIRTGTYEQYF. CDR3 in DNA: TGTGCCATCAGGACCGGAACCTACGAGCAGTACTTC.

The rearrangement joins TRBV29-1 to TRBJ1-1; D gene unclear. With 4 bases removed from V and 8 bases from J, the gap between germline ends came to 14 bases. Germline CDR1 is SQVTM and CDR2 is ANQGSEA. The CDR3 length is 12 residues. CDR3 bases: TGCAGCGTTGGCCGATCCGACCAAGAAGCTTTCTTT. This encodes CSVGRSDQEAFF.

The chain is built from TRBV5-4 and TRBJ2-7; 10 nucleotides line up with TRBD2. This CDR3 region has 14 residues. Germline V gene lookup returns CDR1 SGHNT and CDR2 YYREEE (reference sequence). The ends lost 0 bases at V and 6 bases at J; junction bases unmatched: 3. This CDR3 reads CASSLVSGGSEQYF. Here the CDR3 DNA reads TGTGCCAGCAGCTTGGTTAGCGGGGGGAGCGAGCAGTACTTC.

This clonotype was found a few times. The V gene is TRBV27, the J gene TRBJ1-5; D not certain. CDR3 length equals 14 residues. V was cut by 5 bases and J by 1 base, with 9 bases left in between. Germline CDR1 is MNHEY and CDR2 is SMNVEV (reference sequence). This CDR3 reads CASSPHSSNQPQHF. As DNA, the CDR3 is TGTGCCAGCAGTCCCCACTCGAGCAATCAGCCCCAGCATTTT.

As DNA, the CDR3 is TGTGCCAGCGGGCTTGAGGGGTCAGATACGCAGTATTTT. Residues: CASGLEGSDTQYF. The chain combines TRBV7-2 with TRBJ2-3; D possibly uses TRBD1 or TRBD2 (5 bases each). The V end was cut by 8 bases, the J end by 4 bases, with 13 bases between. The CDR3 has 13 amino acids. Germline values: CDR1 SGHTA, CDR2 FQGNSA.

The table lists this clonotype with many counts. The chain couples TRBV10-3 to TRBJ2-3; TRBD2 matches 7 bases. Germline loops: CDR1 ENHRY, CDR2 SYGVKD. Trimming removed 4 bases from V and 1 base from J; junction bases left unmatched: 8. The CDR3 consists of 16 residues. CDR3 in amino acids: CAISAQRELGTDTQYF. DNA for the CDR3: TGTGCCATCAGTGCCCAGCGGGAATTGGGCACAGATACGCAGTATTTT.

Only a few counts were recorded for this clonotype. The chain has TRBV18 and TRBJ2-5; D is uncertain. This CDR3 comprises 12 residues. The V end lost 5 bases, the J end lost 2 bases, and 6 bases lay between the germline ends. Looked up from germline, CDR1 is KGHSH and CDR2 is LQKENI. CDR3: CASSAKQETQYF. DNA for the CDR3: TGTGCCAGCTCAGCCAAACAAGAGACCCAGTACTTC.

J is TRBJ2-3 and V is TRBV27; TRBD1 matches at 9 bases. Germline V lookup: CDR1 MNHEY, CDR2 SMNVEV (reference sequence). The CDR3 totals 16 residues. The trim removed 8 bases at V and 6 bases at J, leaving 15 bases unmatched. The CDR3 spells CASSRYRGLFTDTQYF. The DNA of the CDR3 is TGTGCCAGCTCACGTTACAGGGGGCTCTTCACGGATACGCAGTATTTT.

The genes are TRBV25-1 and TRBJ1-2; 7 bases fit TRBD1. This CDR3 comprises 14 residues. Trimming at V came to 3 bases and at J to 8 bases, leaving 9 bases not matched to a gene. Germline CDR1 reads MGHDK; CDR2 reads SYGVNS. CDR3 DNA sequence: TGTGCCAGCAGTGAGCCAGGGGGGCCCCCGGGCTACACCTTC. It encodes CASSEPGGPPGYTF.

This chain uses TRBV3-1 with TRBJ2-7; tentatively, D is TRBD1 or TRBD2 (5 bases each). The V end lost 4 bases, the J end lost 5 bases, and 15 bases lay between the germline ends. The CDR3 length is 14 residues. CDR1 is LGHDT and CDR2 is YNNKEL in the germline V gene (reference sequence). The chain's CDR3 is CASSPTHGDHEQYF. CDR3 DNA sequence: TGTGCCAGCAGCCCGACCCATGGGGACCACGAGCAGTACTTC.

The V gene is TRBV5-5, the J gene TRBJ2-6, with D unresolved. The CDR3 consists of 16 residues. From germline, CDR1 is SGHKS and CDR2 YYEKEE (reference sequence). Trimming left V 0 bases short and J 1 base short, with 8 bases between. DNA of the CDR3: TGTGCCAGCAGCTTGGCTTCATCTTCTGGGGCCAACGTCCTGACTTTC. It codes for CASSLASSSGANVLTF.

CDR3 sequence: CASSQAGDPQVSSQYF. As DNA, the CDR3 is TGTGCCAGCAGCCAAGCGGGGGACCCCCAGGTTTCGTCCCAGTACTTC. The chain has TRBV4-2 and TRBJ2-5, with D perhaps TRBD2 (6 bases). From germline, CDR1 is LGHNA and CDR2 YNFKEQ. This CDR3 region has 16 residues. V was shortened by 1 base and J by 9 bases, with 21 bases between the two germline ends.